This T cell receptor beta chain was recorded in a study of T cells after yellow fever vaccination. Points from the study as a whole: A small proportion of clonotypes was detected in both the CD4 and CD8 compartments. Researchers report a weaker secondary response that nonetheless peaked faster, day 5 versus 15.

Per germline, CDR1 MDHEN and CDR2 SYDVKM. The CDR3 has 14 residues. With 11 bases removed from V and 1 base from J, the gap between germline ends came to 17 bases. This clonotype has only a few counts. The antigen remains undetermined. TCRdb used MiXCR to reprocess the 5' RACE reads, holding one entry per CDR3 protein. The sample lists under 600,000 distinct CDR3 sequences, 20% to 25% occurring once. This sequence originates from a man between 18 and 35 years old who received the YFV17D yellow fever vaccine. The chain employs TRBV28 and TRBJ1-1; D not resolved. Specimen: PBMCs, collected less than 25 days after the first yellow fever vaccination. The CDR3: CAFSRSVGNTEAFF. The CDR3 DNA is TGTGCCTTCAGCAGATCAGTAGGGAACACTGAAGCTTTCTTT.